The present T cell receptor (beta chain) was sequenced within a study of spatial heterogeneity in lung cancer (dated by TCRdb to the late 2010s). Notes on the research overall: Beta-chain transcripts were consistently detected in greater numbers than alpha-chain transcripts, which likely reflected higher beta-chain transcript abundance. At surgery, both alpha and beta chains were TCR-sequenced in some 220 tumor regions, fewer than 80 matched nontumor lung samples and around 50 PBMC samples. Nonsynonymous mutation counts, determined by whole-exome sequencing of tumor tissue, were related to TCR repertoire features. In tumor regions, TCR transcript counts showed a strong correlation with a T cell transcriptional module score derived from matched bulk RNA-seq. The study quantitatively compared TCR alpha and beta repertoires across multiple tumor regions, matched nontumor lung and blood in non-small cell lung cancer. In the raw uncorrected reads, each unique combination of TCR and UMI appeared more than ten times on average.

Including the terminal cysteine and phenylalanine, the CDR3 comprises 13 residues. Only the CDR3 region is kept as DNA, spanning 39 bases read in frame from base 1. The germline V gene gives CDR1 as ENHRY and CDR2 as SYGVKD. What the research found in general, with its limitations: Estimated TCR-seq coverage of tumor T cells was only roughly 7% for alpha chains and about 13% for beta chains. Counts of ubiquitous and regional expanded TCRs correlated with counts of ubiquitous and regional nonsynonymous mutations, respectively. A correlation was observed between the number of expanded intratumoral alpha and beta TCRs and the tumor nonsynonymous mutation count. Additional single-cell paired TCR alpha and beta sequencing was considered necessary to confirm, at a functional level, the hypothesis that regional TCRs recognize regional mutations.

Of note for this clonotype: No antigen is known for it. At one boundary the junction diverges from the germline segment, which might be a read error.

Library construction relied on 5' RACE. Sequencing took place on a NextSeq 500. The TCR library protocol attached a unique molecular identifier to each TCR cDNA molecule to allow correction of PCR and sequencing errors. In the paper's pipeline: TCR identification, UMI-based error correction and CDR3 extraction were performed with Decombinator tools. Expanded TCRs were defined as those above a frequency of 2 per 1,000, corresponding to the top 1% of the tumor frequency distribution. Expanded tumor TCRs were classed as regional if statistically deemed absent (corrected P<0.05) from at least one tumor region, otherwise ubiquitous. Rényi diversity was computed with the R vegan package after subsampling each repertoire 100 times to 5,000 TCRs. CDR3 similarity networks were constructed using string-kernel similarity of amino acid triplets, with links drawn between CDR3s whose pairwise similarity was above 0.82. TCRdb redid the processing of the public reads, applying fastp at Q25 and MiXCR, and retained in-frame beta chains. One record per CDR3 amino acid sequence lists the most common genes and DNA. The V and J calls and clone size are TCRdb's, not the authors'. The sample table contains 8,000 to 10,000 distinct CDR3 sequences; only one count was recorded for around 9.3% of them. Clones ranked in the top ten supply 9.5% to 15% of the sample.

Interpreted using the paper, the time point label stands for: sample taken at primary tumor resection. Donors were over 60 patients with early-stage, untreated non-small cell lung cancer from the lung TRACERx cohort. Whole RNA extracted from tumor and nontumor lung tissue, or from cryopreserved PBMC samples, was used for TCR sequencing without cell sorting. A patient was chosen for TCR sequencing only when enough RNA was available from at least two tumor regions. A lung pathologist reviewed the tumor and adjacent nontumor lung specimens before the specimens were selected. The chain employs TRBV10-3 and TRBJ1-1; 8 bases in the junction line up with TRBD1. Sequenced here: lung tumor tissue, sampled at surgery. This clonotype was obtained from a female donor with early-stage non-small cell lung cancer. CDR3 region: CAIMGQEDTEAFF. The sequence in DNA is TGTGCCATCATGGGACAGGAGGACACTGAAGCCTTCTTT.